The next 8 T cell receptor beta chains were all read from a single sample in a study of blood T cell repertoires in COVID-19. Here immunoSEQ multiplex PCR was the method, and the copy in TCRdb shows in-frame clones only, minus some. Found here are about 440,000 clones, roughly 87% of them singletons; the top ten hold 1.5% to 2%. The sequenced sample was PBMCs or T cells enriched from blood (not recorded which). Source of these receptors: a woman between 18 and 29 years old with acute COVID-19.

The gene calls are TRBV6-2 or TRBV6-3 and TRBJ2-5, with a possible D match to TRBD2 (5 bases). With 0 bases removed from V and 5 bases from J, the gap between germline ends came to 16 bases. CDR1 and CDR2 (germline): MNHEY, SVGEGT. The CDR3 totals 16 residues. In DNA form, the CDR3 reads TGTGCCAGCAGTTACTCGAATCCGGGGTTAGACGAGACCCAGTACTTC. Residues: CASSYSNPGLDETQYF.

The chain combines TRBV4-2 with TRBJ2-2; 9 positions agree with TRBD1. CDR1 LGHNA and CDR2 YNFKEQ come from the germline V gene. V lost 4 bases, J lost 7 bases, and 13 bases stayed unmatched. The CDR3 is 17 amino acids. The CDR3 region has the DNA TGTGCCAGCAGCCGCGGGACAGGGAGAAATAAGGGCGGGGAGCTGTTTTTT. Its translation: CASSRGTGRNKGGELFF.

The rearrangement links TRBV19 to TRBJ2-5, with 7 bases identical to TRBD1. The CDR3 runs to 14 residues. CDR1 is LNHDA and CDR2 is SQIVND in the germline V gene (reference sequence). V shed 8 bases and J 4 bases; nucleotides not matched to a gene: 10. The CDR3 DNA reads TGTGCCAGTGGTGTCACAGGGGCGCGAGAGACCCAGTACTTC. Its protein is CASGVTGARETQYF.

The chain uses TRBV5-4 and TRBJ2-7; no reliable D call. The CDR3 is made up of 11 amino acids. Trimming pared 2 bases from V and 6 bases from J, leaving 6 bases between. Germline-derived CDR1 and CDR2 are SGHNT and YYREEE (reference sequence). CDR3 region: CASSFFGEQYF. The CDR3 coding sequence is TGTGCCAGCAGCTTCTTCGGCGAGCAGTACTTC.

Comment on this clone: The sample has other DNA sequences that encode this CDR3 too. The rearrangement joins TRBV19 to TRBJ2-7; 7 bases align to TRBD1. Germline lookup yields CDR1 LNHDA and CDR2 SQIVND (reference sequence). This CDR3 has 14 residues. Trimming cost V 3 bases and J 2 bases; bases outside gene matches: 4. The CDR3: CASSIIGQAYEQYF. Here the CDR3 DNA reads TGTGCCAGTAGTATTATCGGACAGGCCTACGAGCAGTACTTC.

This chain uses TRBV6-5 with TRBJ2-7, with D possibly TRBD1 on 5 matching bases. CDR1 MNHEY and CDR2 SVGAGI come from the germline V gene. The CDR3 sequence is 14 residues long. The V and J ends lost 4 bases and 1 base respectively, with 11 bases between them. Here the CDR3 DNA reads TGTGCCAGCAGTTCAAAAGACAGTTCCTACGAGCAGTACTTC. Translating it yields CASSSKDSSYEQYF.

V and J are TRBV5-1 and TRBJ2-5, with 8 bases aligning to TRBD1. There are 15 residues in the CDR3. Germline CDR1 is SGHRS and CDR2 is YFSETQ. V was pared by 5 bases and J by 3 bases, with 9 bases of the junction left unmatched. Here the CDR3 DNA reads TGCGCCAGCAGAACCGGGGACAGGTGGGAAGAGACCCAGTACTTC. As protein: CASRTGDRWEETQYF.

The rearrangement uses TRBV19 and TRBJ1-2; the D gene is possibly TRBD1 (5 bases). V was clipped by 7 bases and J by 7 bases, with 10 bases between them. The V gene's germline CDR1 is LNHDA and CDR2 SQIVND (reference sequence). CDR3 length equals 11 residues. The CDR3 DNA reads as TGTGCCAGTAACGGGGGGAGTGGCTACACCTTC. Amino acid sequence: CASNGGSGYTF.